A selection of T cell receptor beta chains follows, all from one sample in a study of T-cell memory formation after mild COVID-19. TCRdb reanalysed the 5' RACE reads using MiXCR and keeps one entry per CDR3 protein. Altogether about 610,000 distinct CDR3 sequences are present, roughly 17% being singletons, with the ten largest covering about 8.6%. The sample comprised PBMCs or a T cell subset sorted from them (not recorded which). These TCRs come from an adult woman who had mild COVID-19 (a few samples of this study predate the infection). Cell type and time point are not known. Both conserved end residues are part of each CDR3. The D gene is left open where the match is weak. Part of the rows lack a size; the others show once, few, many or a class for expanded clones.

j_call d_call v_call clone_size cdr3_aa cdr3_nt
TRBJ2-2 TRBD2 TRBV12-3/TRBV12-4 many CASSFGGLAGGNTGELFF TGTGCCAGCAGTTTCGGTGGACTAGCGGGAGGAAACACCGGGGAGCTGTTTTTT
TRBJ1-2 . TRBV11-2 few CASSLARGAYGYTF TGTGCCAGCAGCTTAGCCCGTGGGGCCTATGGCTACACCTTC
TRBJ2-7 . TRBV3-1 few CASSHLLGHEQYF TGTGCCAGCAGCCATCTTCTAGGGCACGAGCAGTACTTC
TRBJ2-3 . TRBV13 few CASSRRGTDTQYF TGTGCCAGCAGCCGACGAGGCACAGATACGCAGTATTTT
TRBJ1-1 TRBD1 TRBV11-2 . CASSWHRGTTEAFF TGTGCCAGCAGCTGGCACAGGGGAACCACTGAAGCTTTCTTT
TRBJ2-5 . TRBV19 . CASSTLDQGTQYF TGTGCCAGTAGTACCCTCGACCAGGGGACCCAGTACTTC
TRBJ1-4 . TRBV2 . CASTPSATNEKLFF TGTGCCAGCACCCCCAGCGCAACTAATGAAAAACTGTTTTTT
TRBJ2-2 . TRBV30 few CAWSLGGGGWELFF TGTGCCTGGAGTTTGGGGGGAGGCGGCTGGGAGCTGTTTTTT
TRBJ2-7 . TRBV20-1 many CSARGSYIYEQYF TGCAGTGCTAGAGGGTCCTACATTTACGAGCAGTACTTC
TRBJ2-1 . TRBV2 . CASRGGPYNEQFF TGTGCCAGCAGAGGAGGCCCGTACAATGAGCAGTTCTTC
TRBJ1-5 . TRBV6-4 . CASSNRPGQPQHF TGTGCCAGCAGTAACAGGCCGGGCCAGCCCCAGCATTTT
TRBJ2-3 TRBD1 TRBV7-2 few CASSSQGALNTDTQYF TGTGCCAGCAGCTCACAGGGGGCCCTCAACACAGATACGCAGTATTTT
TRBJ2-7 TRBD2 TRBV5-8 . CASSFQRGALHEQYF TGTGCCAGCAGCTTTCAGCGGGGGGCCCTTCACGAGCAGTACTTC
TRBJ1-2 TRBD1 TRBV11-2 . CASSVTQGVYGYTF TGTGCCAGCAGCGTAACTCAGGGGGTCTATGGCTACACCTTC
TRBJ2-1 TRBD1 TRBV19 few CASKQGARVNEQFF TGTGCCAGTAAACAGGGGGCAAGGGTAAATGAGCAGTTCTTC
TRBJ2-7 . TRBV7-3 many CASSPRDTAYEQYF TGTGCCAGCAGCCCGCGGGACACCGCCTACGAGCAGTACTTC
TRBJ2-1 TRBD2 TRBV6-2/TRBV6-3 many CASSKTSGTYNEQFF TGTGCCAGCAGTAAAACTAGCGGAACCTACAATGAGCAGTTCTTC
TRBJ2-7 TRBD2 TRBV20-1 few CSWGREAGGEQYF TGCAGCTGGGGACGGGAGGCTGGGGGGGAGCAGTACTTC
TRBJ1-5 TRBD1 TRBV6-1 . CASSLWTGWSNQPQHF TGTGCCAGCAGTCTATGGACAGGGTGGAGCAATCAGCCCCAGCATTTT
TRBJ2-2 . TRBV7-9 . CASPHRGGNTGELFF TGTGCCAGTCCGCATCGGGGAGGCAACACCGGGGAGCTGTTTTTT
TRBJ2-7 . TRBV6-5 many CASSYSAGTSYEQYF TGTGCCAGCAGTTACTCGGCCGGGACCTCCTACGAGCAGTACTTC
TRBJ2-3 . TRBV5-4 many CASSLTTGSTDTQYF TGTGCCAGCAGCTTGACCACAGGCAGCACAGATACGCAGTATTTT
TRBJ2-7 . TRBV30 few CAWSKYHEQYF TGTGCCTGGAGTAAGTACCACGAGCAGTACTTC
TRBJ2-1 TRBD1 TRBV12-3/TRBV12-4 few CASTPRGSSSYNEQFF TGTGCCAGCACCCCCAGGGGGTCAAGCTCCTACAATGAGCAGTTCTTC
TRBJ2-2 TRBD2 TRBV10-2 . CASRRQRENTGELFF TGCGCCAGCAGGCGACAGCGGGAGAACACCGGGGAGCTGTTTTTT
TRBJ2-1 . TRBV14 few CASSQGRGQHYNEQFF TGTGCCAGCAGCCAAGGCCGAGGGCAGCACTACAATGAGCAGTTCTTC
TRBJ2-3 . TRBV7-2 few CASSYARGDTQYF TGTGCCAGCAGCTACGCCAGGGGAGATACGCAGTATTTT
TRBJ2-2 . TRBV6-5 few CASSPLPGTGELFF TGTGCCAGCAGTCCCCTGCCTGGGACCGGGGAGCTGTTTTTT
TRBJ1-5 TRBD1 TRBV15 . CATSRAYTGGNQPQHF TGTGCCACCAGCAGAGCCTATACAGGGGGCAATCAGCCCCAGCATTTT
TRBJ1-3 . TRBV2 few CASGGGPGNTIYF TGTGCCAGTGGCGGGGGGCCTGGAAACACCATATATTTT
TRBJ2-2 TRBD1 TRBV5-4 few CASSTPTGTGKSGELFF TGTGCCAGCAGCACCCCGACCGGGACAGGGAAGAGCGGGGAGCTGTTTTTT
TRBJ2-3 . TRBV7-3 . CASSLNKGLGTDTQYF TGTGCCAGCAGCTTAAATAAGGGTCTGGGGACAGATACGCAGTATTTT
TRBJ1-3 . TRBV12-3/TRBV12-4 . CASSQRGTPGSGNTIYF TGTGCCAGCAGCCAACGAGGGACACCAGGCTCTGGAAACACCATATATTTT
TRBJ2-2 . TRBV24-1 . CATSDLQAGHYTGELFF TGTGCCACCAGTGATTTGCAGGCGGGGCACTACACCGGGGAGCTGTTTTTT
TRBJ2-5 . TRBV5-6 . CASSLKSTQETQYF TGTGCCAGCAGCTTGAAATCTACCCAAGAGACCCAGTACTTC
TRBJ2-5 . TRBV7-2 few CASSLPQGTEETQYF TGTGCCAGCAGCCTCCCCCAGGGAACTGAAGAGACCCAGTACTTC
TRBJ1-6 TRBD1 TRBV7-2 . CASSRDRDSYNSPLHF TGTGCCAGCAGCCGAGACAGGGACTCCTATAATTCACCCCTCCACTTT
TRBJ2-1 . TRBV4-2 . CASSQGDGGGVNEQFF TGTGCCAGCAGCCAAGGGGATGGAGGCGGTGTGAATGAGCAGTTCTTC
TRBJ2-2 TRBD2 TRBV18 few CASSPPTSGNTGELFF TGTGCCAGCTCACCACCGACTAGCGGGAACACCGGGGAGCTGTTTTTT
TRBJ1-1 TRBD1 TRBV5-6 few CASSLPRTGMNTEAFF TGTGCCAGCAGCTTGCCACGGACAGGGATGAACACTGAAGCTTTCTTT
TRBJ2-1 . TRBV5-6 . CASSLPLLANEQFF TGTGCCAGCAGCTTACCTTTGTTAGCCAATGAGCAGTTCTTC
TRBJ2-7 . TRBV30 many CAWSVSSEGSWEQYF TGTGCCTGGAGTGTAAGTTCGGAAGGGTCGTGGGAGCAGTACTTC
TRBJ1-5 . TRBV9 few CASSSNRRPDQPQHF TGTGCCAGCAGCTCCAATAGACGGCCCGATCAGCCCCAGCATTTT